These 2 T cell receptor beta chains were all obtained from the same sample, sequenced in a study of CD8 T cells in ankylosing spondylitis. TCRdb processed the 5' RACE reads anew with MiXCR; each CDR3 protein has one entry. Of approximately 88,000 distinct CDR3 sequences in the sample, about 9% were seen once. The source material was blood, either unsorted or a sorted T cell fraction (not recorded which). Receptors were obtained from a male donor with ankylosing spondylitis or in good health (not recorded which).

V gene TRBV27 combines with J gene TRBJ2-7; D is perhaps TRBD1 or TRBD2 (5 bases each). The CDR3 extends over 14 amino acids. Trimming took off 8 bases at V and 1 base at J, with 15 bases between the two ends. The germline V gene has CDR1 MNHEY and CDR2 SMNVEV (reference sequence). Here the CDR3 reads CASALGWGSYEQYF. CDR3 nucleotides: TGTGCCAGCGCCCTGGGGTGGGGGTCCTACGAGCAGTACTTC.

This clonotype appeared many times. This chain uses TRBV5-6 with TRBJ2-1; 9 positions agree with TRBD2. CDR1 and CDR2 (germline): SGHDT, YYEEEE. The V segment lost 4 bases and the J segment 2 bases; nucleotides outside the gene matches: 10. The CDR3 extends over 17 amino acids. In DNA, the CDR3 is TGTGCCAGCAGCCCTACTATAGCGGGGGACACCTACAATGAGCAGTTCTTC. Translation: CASSPTIAGDTYNEQFF.